This TCR beta chain was recovered during a study of T cells in narcolepsy. Across the whole study: Patients with NT1 or NT2 and healthy control donors were enrolled.

Sequencing used immunoSEQ multiplex PCR; TCRdb keeps in-frame clones, though not all of them. The sample carries about 21,000 clones, roughly 94% recorded once. General observations from the study: Comparing one patient's CSF and blood CD4+ clonotypes highlighted HCRT- and TRIB2-specific autoreactive clonotypes. Healthy controls reportedly lacked the autoreactive clonotypes serially found in patients' blood. No autoreactive T cell clone sequences appeared in some memory CD4+ repertoires.

The CDR3 length is 12 residues. Germline values: CDR1 SGHKS, CDR2 YYEKEE (reference sequence). V was shortened by 2 bases and J by 6 bases, with 6 bases between the two germline ends. Details on this clone: The antigen is not known.

The gene calls are TRBV5-5 and TRBJ2-4; D call uncertain. The origin of this receptor is a human donor with narcolepsy. Sequencing input: CD45RA- memory CD4+ T cells from PBMCs. CDR3 sequence: CASSLSLNIQYF. CDR3 nucleotides: TGTGCCAGCAGCTTAAGTTTAAACATTCAGTACTTC.